This TCR beta chain emerged from a study of blood T cell repertoires in COVID-19. Across the study: PBMCs, B-cell-depleted T cells, or T cells were the source of the cDNA or gDNA that made up the material.

This table comes from immunoSEQ multiplex PCR, and its TCRdb copy is limited to in-frame clones, with some not included. The sample records about 310,000 clones, 85% being singletons. Germline V gene data show CDR1 as SGHTA and CDR2 as FQGNSA. Trimming removed 3 bases from V and 6 bases from J; junction bases left unmatched: 5. There are 14 residues in the CDR3. The source of this sequence is a woman aged 25-40 years who had been exposed to COVID-19. Sequencing was done on a sample of PBMCs or T cells enriched from blood (not recorded which). The rearrangement joins TRBV7-2 to TRBJ1-5; TRBD1 matches at 7 bases. CDR3: CASSLTGTAQPQHF. CDR3 bases: TGTGCCAGCAGCTTGACAGGGACGGCTCAGCCCCAGCATTTT.